The 15 T cell receptor beta chains presented below share a single source sample, sequenced in a study of Graves' ophthalmopathy and Graves' hyperthyroidism (dated by TCRdb to 2017 to 2018). Sequencing was carried out with an Illumina HiSeq 2000. For repertoire sequencing, the TCR beta CDR3 regions were amplified from RNA transcripts. A first-round RT-PCR used HTBI primers with the Qiagen OneStep RT-PCR kit, followed by a second-round multiplex PCR, size selection and purification. TCRdb passed the public sequencing reads through fastp at Q25 and MiXCR, retaining productive beta sequences. Rows are combined by CDR3 protein, so each entry shows the most common genes and DNA. A total of more than 550,000 distinct CDR3 sequences appear in this sample, over 40% of them only once. The ten biggest clones cover 3% to 3.5% of the sample. Sequenced input: peripheral blood. The receptors were gathered from an adult man with Graves' ophthalmopathy.

V gene TRBV4-1 combines with J gene TRBJ2-5, with 7 bases lining up with TRBD1. CDR1 and CDR2 from the germline V gene are MGHRA and YSYEKL. This CDR3 has 16 residues. J gave up 4 bases and V 1 base, and 9 bases lay outside the gene matches. The CDR3: CASSQGDRQGRETQYF. The CDR3 DNA follows: TGCGCCAGCAGCCAAGGCGACCGACAGGGACGAGAGACCCAGTACTTC.

Remarks on this clonotype: A much larger clone is a single base away; this may be a read error. Since no conserved phenylalanine or tryptophan closes the CDR3, a read error is the likely cause. The CDR3 DNA follows: TGTGCCAGTAGAGGGACAGAAAACTATGGCTACACCCTC. Translating it yields CASRGTENYGYTL. The chain employs TRBV19 and TRBJ1-2, with TRBD1 matching 7 bases. V shed 6 bases, J shed 2 bases, and the junction held 3 bases outside the gene matches. Germline lookup yields CDR1 LNHDA and CDR2 SQIVND (reference sequence). This CDR3 comprises 13 residues.

This rearrangement joins TRBV5-8 to TRBJ2-7; the match to TRBD1 covers 7 bases. The CDR3 length is 17 residues. The junction had 12 bases not matched to a gene; V was cut back by 1 base and J by 2 bases. Germline-derived CDR1 and CDR2 are SGHTS and YDEGEE. CDR3 nucleotides: TGTGCCAGCAGCTTGACAGGGGCGTCCCTACTAGCCTACGAGCAGTACTTC. As protein: CASSLTGASLLAYEQYF. Full variable domain (missing parts from reference TRBV5-8 and TRBJ2-7): EAGVTQSPTHLIKTRGQQATLRCSPISGHTSVYWYQQALGLGLQFLLWYDEGEERNRGNFPPRFSGRQFPNYSSELNVNALELEDSALYLCASSLTGASLLAYEQYFGPGTRLTVT.

This sequence joins TRBV27 and TRBJ2-5; TRBD2 agrees at 7 bases. The CDR3 loop spans 14 amino acids. CDR1 and CDR2 (germline): MNHEY, SMNVEV (reference sequence). Trimming removed 3 bases from V and 4 bases from J; junction bases left unmatched: 5. CDR3 nucleotides: TGTGCCAGCAGTTTGGTCGGGGAGGGAGAGACCCAGTACTTC. It specifies CASSLVGEGETQYF.

This clonotype came up a few times. The rearrangement joins TRBV6-6 to TRBJ1-2, with unresolved D. Trimming took 2 bases from V and 1 from J, leaving 5 bases between them. The CDR3 covers 13 residues. The germline gives CDR1 MNHNY, CDR2 SVGAGI (reference sequence). The CDR3 DNA is TGTGCCAGCAGTTACGACAATAACTATGGCTACACCTTC. Its translation is CASSYDNNYGYTF.

The CDR3 DNA is TGTGCCAGCACCAAACTAGCGGGAGGCCCTCTGAGCGAGCAGTACTTC. This codes for CASTKLAGGPLSEQYF. The V call is TRBV6-2 or TRBV6-3, the J call TRBJ2-7, with 12 bases lining up with TRBD2. Germline V gene sequence: CDR1 MNHEY, CDR2 SVGEGT. This CDR3 spans 16 amino acids. V was pared by 7 bases and J by 6 bases, with 13 bases of the junction left unmatched.

J is TRBJ2-7 and V is TRBV2; D not certain. Deletions cut 5 bases from V and 7 bases from J, with 18 bases between. The CDR3 covers 14 residues. CDR1 SNHLY and CDR2 FYNNEI come from the germline V gene. The CDR3 spells CASSLRQFPGEQYF. In nucleotides, the CDR3 is TGTGCCAGCAGTTTACGGCAGTTTCCCGGTGAGCAGTACTTC.

This clonotype was detected only a few times. A much more abundant neighbour one base away suggests this may be a read error. The chain carries TRBV7-2 and TRBJ1-1, with D unclear. Per the germline V gene, CDR1 is SGHTA and CDR2 is FQGNSA. This CDR3 is built from 16 residues. CDR3 coding DNA: TGTGCCAGCAGCGCTAAGTCGGGGTTACTGAACACTGAAGCTTCCTTT. Its translation: CASSAKSGLLNTEASF.

Many counts were recorded for this clonotype. The V and J genes are TRBV6-6 and TRBJ1-2; 9 nucleotides line up with TRBD1. The germline CDR1 and CDR2 sequences are MNHNY and SVGAGI (reference sequence). The CDR3 loop spans 15 amino acids. The V and J ends lost 6 bases and 3 bases, in that order; junction bases with no gene match: 8. Here the CDR3 reads CASRPGQGSDYGYTF. The CDR3 DNA reads TGTGCCAGCAGGCCGGGACAGGGAAGTGACTATGGCTACACCTTC.

The chain has TRBV7-8 and TRBJ2-7; 9 bases are a match to TRBD2. In germline, CDR1 is SGHVS, CDR2 FQNEAQ. This CDR3 contains 16 residues. V was clipped by 0 bases and J by 3 bases; unmatched bases: 6. In DNA form, the CDR3 reads TGTGCCAGCAGCTTAGCGCTTAGCGGGAGCAACTACGAGCAGTACTTC. It specifies CASSLALSGSNYEQYF.

This clonotype was seen ten or more times. J is TRBJ1-1 and V is TRBV7-2; D call uncertain. With 1 base removed from V and 0 bases from J, the gap between germline ends came to 6 bases. This CDR3 region has 14 residues. CDR1 is SGHTA and CDR2 is FQGNSA in the germline V gene. CDR3 nucleotides: TGTGCCAGCAGCTTAGACCAGATGAACACTGAAGCTTTCTTT. Protein product: CASSLDQMNTEAFF.

On this clonotype itself: An end of the junction differs from the germline gene, which may be a read error. The chain links TRBV4-1 to TRBJ1-6, with D hard to call. This CDR3 region has 13 residues. Germline V gene sequence: CDR1 MGHRA, CDR2 YSYEKL. Written as DNA, the CDR3 is TGTGCCAGCAGCCAAGATCGATATTCACCCCTCCACTTT. Translation gives CASSQDRYSPLHF.

V usage is TRBV27 and J usage is TRBJ2-7; D not resolved. The CDR3 is 14 residues long. V was pared by 4 bases and J by 2 bases, with 12 bases between. The germline gives CDR1 MNHEY, CDR2 SMNVEV (reference sequence). CDR3 in amino acids: CASSYAVGTYEQYF. The CDR3 DNA sequence: TGTGCCAGCAGTTACGCCGTTGGTACCTACGAGCAGTACTTC.

The rearrangement joins TRBV7-8 to TRBJ2-7, with 10 positions matching TRBD1. Trimming took 3 bases from V and 4 from J; bases not matched to a gene: 6. The germline gives CDR1 SGHVS, CDR2 FQNEAQ. This CDR3 is 15 amino acids long. This CDR3 reads CASSFRQGAGYEQYF. Here the CDR3 DNA reads TGTGCCAGCAGCTTTAGACAGGGGGCAGGGTACGAGCAGTACTTC.

This clonotype was recorded at least ten times. The chain joins TRBV20-1 to TRBJ2-5; D is ambiguous. The V and J ends lost 0 bases and 0 bases respectively, with 11 bases between them. In germline, CDR1 is DFQATT, CDR2 SNEGSKA (reference sequence). CDR3 size: 15 residues. CDR3 DNA: TGCAGTGCTAGAGATCAGAGAGAGTACCAAGAGACCCAGTACTTC. It codes for CSARDQREYQETQYF.